This entry lists 17 T cell receptor beta chains sequenced from one sample in a study of cytomegalovirus exposure and HLA in healthy donors. In the PCR, 60 Vbeta and 13 Jbeta primers were used. The assay was immunoSEQ multiplex PCR, and TCRdb's table has in-frame clones only and misses some. The table includes roughly 90,000 clones, 74% detected once. The source material was PBMCs. The receptors derive from a man between 25 and 39 years old in good health and CMV-seropositive.

V gene TRBV28 combines with J gene TRBJ2-7, with a possible D match to TRBD1 (6 bases). The ends were cut back, 7 bases at V and 4 bases at J, with 17 bases in the middle. Germline V gene data show CDR1 as MDHEN and CDR2 as SYDVKM. The CDR3 is 14 amino acids. The CDR3 sequence is CASISARRGYEQYF. Written as DNA, the CDR3 is TGTGCCAGCATATCCGCACGAAGGGGGTACGAGCAGTACTTC.

On this clone: At one end the junction does not follow the germline gene, possibly because of a read error. J is TRBJ1-2 and V is TRBV5-3; the D is unclear. TRBV5-3 is flagged as an ORF with uncertain function. The CDR3 spans 12 residues. The CDR3 loop is CARSLTRLGYPF. The CDR3 region has the DNA TGTGCCAGAAGCTTGACCCGATTGGGCTACCCCTTC.

The genes are TRBV9 and TRBJ2-3; TRBD2 might be the D (5 bases). The germline CDR1 and CDR2 sequences are SGDLS and YYNGEE. The CDR3 consists of 15 residues. V was clipped by 0 bases and J by 1 base, with 9 bases between them. CDR3 region: CASSVGGFGTDTQYF. Written as DNA, the CDR3 is TGTGCCAGCAGCGTAGGAGGGTTTGGCACAGATACGCAGTATTTT. The full variable domain, with the rest looked up from reference TRBV9 and TRBJ2-3, is DSGVTQTPKHLITATGQRVTLRCSPRSGDLSVYWYQQSLDQGLQFLIQYYNGEERAKGNILERFSAQQFPDLHSELNLSSLELGDSALYFCASSVGGFGTDTQYFGPGTRLTVL.

This sequence joins TRBV7-2 and TRBJ1-1, with D possibly matching TRBD1 (5 bases). The CDR3 is 14 residues long. With 2 bases removed from V and 1 base from J, the gap between germline ends came to 8 bases. CDR1 SGHTA and CDR2 FQGNSA come from the germline V gene. CDR3 sequence: CASSLQQANTEAFF. The CDR3 coding sequence is TGTGCCAGCAGCTTACAACAGGCGAACACTGAAGCTTTCTTT.

The chain joins TRBV15 to TRBJ2-2; possibly TRBD1 for D (6 bases). Trimming pared 4 bases from V and 9 bases from J, leaving 18 bases between. This CDR3 contains 15 residues. The germline CDR1 and CDR2 sequences are LNHNV and YYDKDF (reference sequence). CDR3 region: CATSTRQVEHRELFF. CDR3 bases: TGTGCCACCAGCACCCGACAGGTTGAACACCGGGAGCTGTTTTTT.

The chain is built from TRBV7-2 and TRBJ2-7; possible D gene TRBD2, 5 bases. V was trimmed by 5 bases and J by 6 bases, leaving 11 bases between them. Per the germline V gene, CDR1 is SGHTA and CDR2 is FQGNSA. CDR3 length equals 12 residues. The DNA of the CDR3 is TGTGCCAGCAGCCTGACACTAGGCGAGCAGTACTTC. Its protein product is CASSLTLGEQYF.

The chain couples TRBV19 to TRBJ2-1; 9 bases are shared with TRBD2. CDR3 length equals 17 residues. CDR1 and CDR2 from the germline V gene are LNHDA and SQIVND (reference sequence). V trimming: 5 bases; J trimming: 6 bases; junction bases outside the gene matches: 14. The CDR3 nucleotides are TGTGCCAGTAGTCCAAAAGGCGGGAGGGCCGATCGCAATGAGCAGTTCTTC. This codes for CASSPKGGRADRNEQFF.

In DNA, the CDR3 is TGTGCCAGCAGTGATGAGCGGGGGTCTGCTTGGGAGCAGTACTTC. This sequence encodes CASSDERGSAWEQYF. The chain has TRBV2 and TRBJ2-7, with 8 bases lining up with TRBD2. This CDR3 spans 15 amino acids. V gave up 3 bases and J gave up 7 bases; unmatched junction bases: 11. Germline CDR1 SNHLY, CDR2 FYNNEI.

This chain links TRBV7-9 with TRBJ1-1, with TRBD1 identical over 10 bases. In germline, CDR1 is SEHNR, CDR2 FQNEAQ (reference sequence). Trimming at V came to 4 bases and at J to 6 bases, leaving 8 bases not matched to a gene. This CDR3 has 15 amino acids. The CDR3 region has the DNA TGTGCCAGCAGCTCCCTCGGACAGGGGGGGCCTGAAGCTTTCTTT. Amino acids: CASSSLGQGGPEAFF.

This clone was picked up a small number of times. This sequence joins TRBV2 and TRBJ2-3; D tentatively reads TRBD1 or TRBD2 (6 bases each). V was trimmed by 7 bases and J by 5 bases, leaving 10 bases between them. The CDR3 runs 12 residues. Looked up from germline, CDR1 is SNHLY and CDR2 is FYNNEI. This chain's CDR3 is CASIEGGDTQYF. The CDR3, as DNA: TGTGCCAGCATTGAGGGGGGAGATACGCAGTATTTT.

The CDR3 reads CAWGPWNSPLHF. Written as DNA, the CDR3 is TGTGCCTGGGGGCCCTGGAATTCACCCCTCCACTTT. This chain connects TRBV30 to TRBJ1-6; D is unresolved. V gave up 5 bases and J gave up 7 bases, with 9 bases separating them. Germline CDR1 GTSNPN, CDR2 SVGIG (reference sequence). The CDR3 runs to 12 residues.

A single count supports this clone. This chain uses TRBV5-6 with TRBJ2-2, with D unclear. V lost 4 bases to trimming and J lost 0 bases, with 7 bases between them. This CDR3 comprises 14 residues. Germline CDR1 SGHDT, CDR2 YYEEEE. The CDR3 coding sequence is TGTGCCAGCAGCCCCGGAGCGAACACCGGGGAGCTGTTTTTT. As protein: CASSPGANTGELFF.

The chain is built from TRBV6-5 and TRBJ1-1; D not certain. Per germline, CDR1 MNHEY and CDR2 SVGAGI. V lost 3 bases and J lost 3, with 14 bases in between. This CDR3 has 15 amino acids. In DNA, the CDR3 is TGTGCCAGCAGTTATAGCCCCGGGGTTCACACTGAAGCTTTCTTT. It yields the protein CASSYSPGVHTEAFF.

The chain combines TRBV9 with TRBJ1-1; no firm D call. This CDR3 has 14 residues. V lost 0 bases and J 0 bases, leaving 6 bases between the germline ends. The germline CDR1 and CDR2 sequences are SGDLS and YYNGEE. CDR3 in amino acids: CASSVESVNTEAFF. CDR3 DNA: TGTGCCAGCAGCGTAGAGAGCGTGAACACTGAAGCTTTCTTT.

The chain joins TRBV28 to TRBJ2-5; 7 bases match TRBD1. Germline V gene lookup returns CDR1 MDHEN and CDR2 SYDVKM. This CDR3 contains 15 residues. With 8 bases clipped from V and 1 base from J, the junction kept 10 bases outside the gene matches. The DNA of the CDR3 is TGTGCCAGCTGGCCAGAGGGACAGATCCAAGAGACCCAGTACTTC. This translates into CASWPEGQIQETQYF.

This chain connects TRBV5-1 to TRBJ1-1; 7 positions agree with TRBD1. The CDR3 contains 16 residues. Germline values: CDR1 SGHRS, CDR2 YFSETQ. The V segment lost 0 bases and the J segment 7 bases; nucleotides outside the gene matches: 12. The CDR3: CASSLGGDRVTDEAFF. The DNA of the CDR3 is TGCGCCAGCAGCTTGGGGGGAGACAGGGTAACTGATGAAGCTTTCTTT.

The genes are TRBV27 and TRBJ2-1; TRBD2 is a possible D gene (5 bases). In germline, CDR1 is MNHEY, CDR2 SMNVEV (reference sequence). The CDR3 has 16 amino acids. V was clipped by 5 bases and J by 0 bases, with 14 bases between them. The CDR3 loop is CASSDYGPSSYNEQFF. For the CDR3, the DNA is TGTGCCAGCAGTGACTATGGACCGAGCTCCTACAATGAGCAGTTCTTC.